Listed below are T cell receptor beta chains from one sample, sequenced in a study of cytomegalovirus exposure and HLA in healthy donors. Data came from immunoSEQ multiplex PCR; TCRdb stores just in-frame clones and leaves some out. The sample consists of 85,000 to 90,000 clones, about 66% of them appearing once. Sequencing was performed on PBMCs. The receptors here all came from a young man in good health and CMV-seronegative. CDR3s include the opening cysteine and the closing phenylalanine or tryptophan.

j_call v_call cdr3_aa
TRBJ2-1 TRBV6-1 CASSLDRVNEQFF
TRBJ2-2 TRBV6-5 CASTPGGTGELFF
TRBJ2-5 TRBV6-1 CASREGAGQETQYF
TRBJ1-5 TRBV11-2 CASSLGGRLDSNQPQHF
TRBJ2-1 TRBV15 CATSRTNSYNEQFF
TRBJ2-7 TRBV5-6 CASSRDRGLIEQYF
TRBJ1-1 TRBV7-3 CASSLSDRNTEAFF
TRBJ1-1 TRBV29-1 CSVLLRADRHEAFF
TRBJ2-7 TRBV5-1 CASSTGTGHYEQYF
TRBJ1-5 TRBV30 CAWSALPGQGDSQPQHF
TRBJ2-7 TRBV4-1 CASSRGDAGRTYEQYF
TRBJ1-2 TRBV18 CASSPATGGSYGYTF
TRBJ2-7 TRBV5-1 CASSTSEQGWTSYEQYF
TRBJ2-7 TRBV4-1 CASSQRTGSSYEQYF
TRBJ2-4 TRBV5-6 CASSSDRANIQYF
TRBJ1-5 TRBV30 CAWSSGQLDQPQHF
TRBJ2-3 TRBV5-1 CASSREGLAGMDTQYF
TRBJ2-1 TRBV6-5 CASSGGGGHEQFF
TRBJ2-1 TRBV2 CASNPGTLGGYNEQFF
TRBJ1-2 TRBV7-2 CASSLRNYGYTF
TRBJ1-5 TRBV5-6 CASSYWGVAYSNQPQHF
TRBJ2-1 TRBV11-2 CASSLTSGSGGEQFF
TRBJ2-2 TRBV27 CASRRDRVNTGELFF
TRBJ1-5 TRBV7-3 CASSPMGGYGQPQHF